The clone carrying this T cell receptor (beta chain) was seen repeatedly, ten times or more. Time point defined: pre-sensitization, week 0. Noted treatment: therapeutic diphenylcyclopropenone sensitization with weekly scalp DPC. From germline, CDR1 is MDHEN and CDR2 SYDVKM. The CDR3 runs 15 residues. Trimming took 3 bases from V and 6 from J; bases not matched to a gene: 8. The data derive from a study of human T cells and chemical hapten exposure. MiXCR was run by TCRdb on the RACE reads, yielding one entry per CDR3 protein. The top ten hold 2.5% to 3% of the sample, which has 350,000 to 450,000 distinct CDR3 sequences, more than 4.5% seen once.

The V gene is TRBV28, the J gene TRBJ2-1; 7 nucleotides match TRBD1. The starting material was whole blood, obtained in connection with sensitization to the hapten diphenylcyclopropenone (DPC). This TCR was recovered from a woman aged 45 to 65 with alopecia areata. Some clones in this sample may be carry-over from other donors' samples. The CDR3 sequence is CASSFLDRDSNEQFF. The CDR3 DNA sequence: TGTGCCAGCAGTTTCCTCGACCGGGACAGCAATGAGCAGTTCTTC.